Sequencing of this T cell receptor (beta chain) was carried out in a study of blood T cell repertoires in COVID-19. Looking at the study overall: Samples came from the United States, Italy and Spain, spanning acute and convalescent COVID-19.

The V gene end was trimmed by 6 bases and the J gene end by 6 bases; junction bases not matched to a gene: 10. Looked up from germline, CDR1 is SQVTM and CDR2 is ANQGSEA. The CDR3 extends over 14 amino acids. Participant age was roughly 18 to 95 years, and participants resided in roughly 24 US areas. In the authors' methods: Reference gene primer amplification gave nucleated cell count estimates. This table comes from immunoSEQ multiplex PCR, and its TCRdb copy is limited to in-frame clones, with some not included. V and J calls and clone size follow that table, whereas D and trimming were derived from the DNA. The sample lists 200,000 to 250,000 clones, 80% to 90% seen once, with 2.5% to 3.5% in the top ten.

The clonotype originates from a woman aged 45-65 years in a cohort exposed to, infected with or recovered from COVID-19 (not recorded which). The V call is TRBV29-1, the J call TRBJ1-5; 8 bases are a match to TRBD1. Sequencing used PBMCs or T cells enriched from blood (not recorded which). The CDR3 nucleotides read TGCAGCGTCTCGGGAGGACAGGGCGGTCAGCCCCAGCATTTT. Translation gives CSVSGGQGGQPQHF.